The entry that follows covers one TCR beta chain sequence. As yet, its antigen is unknown. The sample is drawn from a study of graft-versus-host responses after intestinal transplantation. Study-level background: The study gave all recipients anti-thymocyte globulin induction, then tacrolimus and steroids for roughly 3 years.

Trimming left V 2 bases short and J 5 bases short, with 9 bases between. Germline lookup yields CDR1 MDHEN and CDR2 SYDVKM. This CDR3 comprises 13 residues. Notes on the study in general: Allografts of one patient group, those with graft-donor T cell macrochimerism, had high graft-versus-host to host-versus-graft clonal ratios.

Assay used: immunoSEQ multiplex PCR; TCRdb lists only in-frame clones, some missing. The sample includes about 64,000 clones, 90% to 95% seen only once; the top ten take about 1.7%. This rearrangement joins TRBV28 to TRBJ1-1; D call uncertain. The clonotype originates from a human donor who was the organ donor for an intestinal transplant. Sequencing was performed on unstimulated CD8+ T cells sorted from spleen or lymph node cells, taken before transplant. CDR3 bases: TGTGCCAGCAGTTTAATTCGGAGAACTGAAGCTTTCTTT. It codes for CASSLIRRTEAFF.